This T cell receptor (beta chain) was sequenced in a study of blood T cells in healthy people across ages. Trimming removed 0 bases at V and 8 bases at J, with 7 bases between. This CDR3 is built from 12 residues. Germline V gene lookup returns CDR1 MNHEY and CDR2 SVGAGI. Donor samples were obtained from healthy Caucasian individuals from Russia, aged 6 to 90. This clonotype was observed a few times. A sample-barcoded 5' primer and a J-beta primer mix were used in a second PCR of roughly 7 to 11 cycles. Through a template-switch adaptor with 12 random nucleotides, each cDNA molecule received a tag. MiXCR, applied by TCRdb to the 5' RACE reads, yields one record per CDR3 protein. The sample records fewer than 2 million distinct CDR3 sequences, about two fifths being singletons.

Material: blood. This clonotype was obtained from a human donor in good health. This chain links TRBV6-5 with TRBJ1-2; D gene ambiguous. The CDR3 reads CASSYSGWGYTF. The CDR3 DNA sequence: TGTGCCAGCAGTTACTCTGGGTGGGGCTACACCTTC.